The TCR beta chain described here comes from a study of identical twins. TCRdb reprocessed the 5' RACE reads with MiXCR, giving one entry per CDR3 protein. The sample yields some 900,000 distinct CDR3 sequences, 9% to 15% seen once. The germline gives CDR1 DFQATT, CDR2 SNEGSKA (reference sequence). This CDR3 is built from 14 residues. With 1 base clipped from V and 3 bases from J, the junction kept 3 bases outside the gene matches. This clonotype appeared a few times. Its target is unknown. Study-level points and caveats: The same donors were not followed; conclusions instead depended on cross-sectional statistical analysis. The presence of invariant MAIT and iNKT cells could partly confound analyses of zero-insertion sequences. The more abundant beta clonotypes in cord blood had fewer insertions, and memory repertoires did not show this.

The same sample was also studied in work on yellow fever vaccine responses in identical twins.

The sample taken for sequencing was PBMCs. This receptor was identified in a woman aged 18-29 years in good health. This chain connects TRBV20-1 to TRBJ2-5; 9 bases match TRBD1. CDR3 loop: CSARARDREETQYF. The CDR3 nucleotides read TGCAGTGCTAGAGCCCGGGACAGGGAAGAGACCCAGTACTTC.